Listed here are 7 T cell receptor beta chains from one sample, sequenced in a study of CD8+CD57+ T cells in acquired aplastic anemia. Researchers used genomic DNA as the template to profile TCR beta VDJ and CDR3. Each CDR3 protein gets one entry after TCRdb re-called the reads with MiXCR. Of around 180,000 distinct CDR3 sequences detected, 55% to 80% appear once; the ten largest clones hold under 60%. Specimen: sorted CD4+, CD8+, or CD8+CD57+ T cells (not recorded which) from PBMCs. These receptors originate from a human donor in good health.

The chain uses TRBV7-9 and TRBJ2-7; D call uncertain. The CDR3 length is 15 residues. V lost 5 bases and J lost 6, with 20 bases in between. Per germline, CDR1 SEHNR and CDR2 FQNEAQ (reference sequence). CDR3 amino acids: CASSQEYSTQSEQYF. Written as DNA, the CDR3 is TGTGCCAGCAGCCAAGAATACAGTACGCAGAGCGAGCAGTACTTC.

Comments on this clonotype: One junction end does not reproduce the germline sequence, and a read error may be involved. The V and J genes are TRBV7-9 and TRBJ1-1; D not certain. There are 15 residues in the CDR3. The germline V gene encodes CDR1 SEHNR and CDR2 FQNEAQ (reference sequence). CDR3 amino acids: CASSLLSTRDPEDFF. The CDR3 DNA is TGTGCCAGCAGCCTCTTAAGCACGAGGGATCCTGAAGATTTCTTT.

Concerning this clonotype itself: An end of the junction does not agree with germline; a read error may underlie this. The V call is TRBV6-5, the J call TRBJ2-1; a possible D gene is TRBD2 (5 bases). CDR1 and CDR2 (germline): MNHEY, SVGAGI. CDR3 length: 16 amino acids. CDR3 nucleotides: TGCGCCAGCAGTGACGACTATAGGACTTCTTACAATGAGCAGTTCTTC. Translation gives CASSDDYRTSYNEQFF.

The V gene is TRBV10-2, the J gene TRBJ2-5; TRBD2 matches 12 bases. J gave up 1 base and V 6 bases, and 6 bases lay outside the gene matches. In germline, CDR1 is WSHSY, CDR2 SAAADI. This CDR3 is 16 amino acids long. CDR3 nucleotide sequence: TGCGCCAGCAGCCACGGACTAGCGGGGCTCCAAGAGACCCAGTACTTC. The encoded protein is CASSHGLAGLQETQYF.

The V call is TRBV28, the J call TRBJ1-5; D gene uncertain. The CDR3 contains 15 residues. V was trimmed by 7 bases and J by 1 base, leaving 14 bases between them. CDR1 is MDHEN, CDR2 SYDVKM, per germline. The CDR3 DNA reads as TGTGCCAGCACCTTGCCCCTGGGAAGCAATCAGCCCCAGCATTTT. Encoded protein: CASTLPLGSNQPQHF.

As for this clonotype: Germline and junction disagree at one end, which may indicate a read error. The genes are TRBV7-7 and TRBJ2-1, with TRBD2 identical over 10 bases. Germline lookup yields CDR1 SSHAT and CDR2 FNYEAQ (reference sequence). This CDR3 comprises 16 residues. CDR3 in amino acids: CASSLAPRLAGNEQFF. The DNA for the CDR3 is TGTGCTAGCAGCTTAGCCCCCCGACTAGCGGGCAATGAGCAGTTCTTC.

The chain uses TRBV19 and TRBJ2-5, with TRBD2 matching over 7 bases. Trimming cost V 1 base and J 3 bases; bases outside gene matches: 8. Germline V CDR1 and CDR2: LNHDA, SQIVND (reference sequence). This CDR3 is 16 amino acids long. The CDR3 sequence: CASSIVGGGREETQYF. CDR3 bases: TGTGCCAGTAGTATAGTGGGCGGGGGACGGGAAGAGACCCAGTACTTC.